The 20 T cell receptor beta chains below come from one sample, sequenced in a study of cytomegalovirus exposure and HLA in healthy donors. PCR employed 60 Vbeta and 13 Jbeta primers. Assay: immunoSEQ multiplex PCR; the TCRdb copy retains only in-frame clones and omits some. The sample gives under 250,000 clones, 75% to 90% of which show up once; 0.71% is in the top ten. Sequenced material: PBMCs. These receptors originate from a boy under 10 years old in good health and CMV-seronegative.

The rearrangement uses TRBV4-2 and TRBJ2-7; perhaps TRBD1 as D (5 bases). Germline CDR1 LGHNA, CDR2 YNFKEQ. The CDR3 has 15 residues. V lost 2 bases to trimming and J lost 7 bases, with 18 bases between them. The CDR3 DNA is TGTGCCAGCAGCCAATTCGTGGGTGGGGCAATGGAGCAGTACTTC. This gives the protein CASSQFVGGAMEQYF.

This clone has a handful of counts. The rearrangement links TRBV4-1 to TRBJ2-7, with D possibly matching TRBD2 (5 bases). Trimming left V 6 bases short and J 5 bases short, with 11 bases between. This CDR3 is built from 12 residues. The V gene's germline CDR1 is MGHRA and CDR2 YSYEKL. CDR3: CASSKDGDEQYF. As DNA, the CDR3 is TGCGCCAGCAGTAAGGACGGGGACGAGCAGTACTTC.

This clone was counted once. The rearrangement uses TRBV6-5 and TRBJ2-2, with no clear D. CDR1 and CDR2 from the germline V gene are MNHEY and SVGAGI. The CDR3 extends over 15 amino acids. Trimming took off 3 bases at V and 3 bases at J, with 11 bases between the two ends. The CDR3 region has the DNA TGTGCCAGCAGTTATGGTACGGCGGACACCGGGGAGCTGTTTTTT. It encodes CASSYGTADTGELFF.

This chain links TRBV5-4 with TRBJ2-5; no definite D call. The V and J ends lost 3 bases and 1 base respectively, with 4 bases between them. Germline V gives CDR1 SGHNT, CDR2 YYREEE (reference sequence). CDR3 length: 12 amino acids. The CDR3 DNA reads TGTGCCAGCAGCTCTTCCCAAGAGACCCAGTACTTC. Its translation: CASSSSQETQYF.

The chain combines TRBV4-1 with TRBJ1-2, with D possibly being TRBD1 (6 bases). The CDR3 spans 15 residues. The V end lost 2 bases, the J end lost 8 bases, and 18 bases lay between the germline ends. Per the germline V gene, CDR1 is MGHRA and CDR2 is YSYEKL. The CDR3 spells CASSQYGQLGRGYTF. CDR3 coding DNA: TGCGCCAGCAGCCAATACGGACAGCTGGGGCGCGGCTACACCTTC.

The chain uses TRBV5-4 and TRBJ2-2; TRBD1 matches at 8 bases. Trimming cost V 4 bases and J 3 bases; bases outside gene matches: 5. CDR3 size: 15 residues. In germline, CDR1 is SGHNT, CDR2 YYREEE (reference sequence). CDR3 nucleotide sequence: TGTGCCAGCAGCCCGAGACAGGGGTACACCGGGGAGCTGTTTTTT. It translates to CASSPRQGYTGELFF.

CDR3 residues: CSARDGDGYTF. The CDR3 DNA sequence: TGCAGTGCTAGAGATGGAGATGGCTACACCTTC. The chain has TRBV20-1 and TRBJ1-2; D not certain. Trimming took 0 bases from V and 6 from J, leaving 5 bases between them. Germline CDR1 is DFQATT and CDR2 is SNEGSKA (reference sequence). The CDR3 spans 11 residues.

This chain uses TRBV19 with TRBJ1-1; 8 bases match TRBD1. Germline values: CDR1 LNHDA, CDR2 SQIVND (reference sequence). The length of the CDR3 is 16 residues. V shed 5 bases and J 0 bases; nucleotides not matched to a gene: 8. Here the CDR3 reads CASSPGTGWVNTEAFF. CDR3 sequence (DNA): TGTGCCAGTAGTCCCGGGACAGGCTGGGTGAACACTGAAGCTTTCTTT.

The chain recombines TRBV5-1 with TRBJ2-7, with 8 bases matching TRBD1. Germline trimming cut 3 bases from V and 3 bases from J; bases unmatched to any gene: 17. The CDR3 has 18 residues. Germline lookup yields CDR1 SGHRS and CDR2 YFSETQ. DNA for the CDR3: TGCGCCAGCAGCTCGGAGAAAGTCCTCCGAGGACAGGGCTACGAGCAGTACTTC. This encodes CASSSEKVLRGQGYEQYF.

The chain links TRBV30 to TRBJ2-5; 7 bases line up with TRBD1. The tail of the sequence fits TRBJ2-7 better, so the J call may be wrong. The CDR3 extends over 13 amino acids. Germline CDR1 reads GTSNPN; CDR2 reads SVGIG (reference sequence). The chain's CDR3 is CAWSADRSYEQYF. Written as DNA, the CDR3 is TGTGCCTGGAGTGCGGACAGGTCCTACGAGCAGTACTTC.

The J gene is TRBJ1-1, the V gene TRBV19, with a weak D call TRBD1 (6 bases). The CDR3 runs to 15 residues. Germline V CDR1 and CDR2: LNHDA, SQIVND (reference sequence). V lost 6 bases and J 0 bases, leaving 14 bases between the germline ends. The DNA of the CDR3 is TGTGCCAGTAGACAACAGGGCCACATGAACACTGAAGCTTTCTTT. Its translation is CASRQQGHMNTEAFF. Full variable domain (outside the CDR3, taken from reference TRBV19 and TRBJ1-1): DGGITQSPKYLFRKEGQNVTLSCEQNLNHDAMYWYRQDPGQGLRLIYYSQIVNDFQKGDIAEGYSVSREKKESFPLTVTSAQKNPTAFYLCASRQQGHMNTEAFFGQGTRLTVV.

The J gene is TRBJ1-6, the V gene TRBV7-9, with a possible D match to TRBD1 (5 bases). Trimming pared 1 base from V and 7 bases from J, leaving 11 bases between. Germline CDR1 reads SEHNR; CDR2 reads FQNEAQ (reference sequence). This CDR3 is built from 15 residues. The CDR3 loop is CASSLGQGTNSPLHF. The CDR3, as DNA: TGTGCCAGCAGCTTAGGGCAGGGAACCAATTCACCCCTCCACTTT. The whole variable domain, remainder taken from reference TRBV7-9 and TRBJ1-6, is DTGVSQNPRHKITKRGQNVTFRCDPISEHNRLYWYRQTLGQGPEFLTYFQNEAQLEKSRLLSDRFSAERPKGSFSTLEIQRTEQGDSAMYLCASSLGQGTNSPLHFGNGTRLTVT.

J is TRBJ1-2 and V is TRBV4-1; no reliable D call. V lost 4 bases to trimming and J lost 0 bases, with 9 bases between them. The CDR3 consists of 14 residues. Germline assignment: CDR1 MGHRA and CDR2 YSYEKL. The CDR3 here is CASSPQRANYGYTF. CDR3 bases: TGCGCCAGCAGCCCGCAAAGAGCTAACTATGGCTACACCTTC.

This clone was counted a few times. The chain links TRBV29-1 to TRBJ2-7; 8 bases agree with TRBD1. This CDR3 has 13 amino acids. The J segment lost 4 bases and the V segment lost 4 bases, leaving 6 bases of the junction unmatched. From germline, CDR1 is SQVTM and CDR2 ANQGSEA. CDR3 nucleotides: TGCAGCGTTGGGGCAGGGGGCAATTACGAGCAGTACTTC. It translates to CSVGAGGNYEQYF.

The gene calls are TRBV6-4 and TRBJ1-1; TRBD1 aligns across 7 bases. The CDR3 runs 18 residues. The V and J ends lost 6 bases and 2 bases, in that order; junction bases with no gene match: 18. The germline CDR1 and CDR2 sequences are MRHNA and SNTAGT. The CDR3 coding sequence is TGTGCCAGCAGAGAAATGGACAGGAGAAGATTTTTTAACACTGAAGCTTTCTTT. It codes for CASREMDRRRFFNTEAFF.

The chain recombines TRBV5-1 with TRBJ2-7, with 12 positions matching TRBD1. Germline-derived CDR1 and CDR2 are SGHRS and YFSETQ. There are 15 residues in the CDR3. Trimming took 3 bases from V and 5 from J; bases not matched to a gene: 6. CDR3 amino acids: CASSSGTGGVNEQYF. The CDR3 bases are TGCGCCAGCAGCTCAGGGACAGGGGGCGTGAACGAGCAGTACTTC.

The count of this clone is one. The V gene is TRBV5-4, the J gene TRBJ1-1; TRBD1 aligns across 8 bases. Germline trimming cut 4 bases from V and 2 bases from J; bases unmatched to any gene: 7. The CDR3 has 15 residues. Looked up from germline, CDR1 is SGHNT and CDR2 is YYREEE (reference sequence). The CDR3 sequence: CASSRIDRGNTEAFF. CDR3 in DNA: TGTGCCAGCAGCCGCATTGACAGGGGAAACACTGAAGCTTTCTTT. The whole variable domain, filled in from reference TRBV5-4 and TRBJ1-1, reads ETGVTQSPTHLIKTRGQQVTLRCSSQSGHNTVSWYQQALGQGPQFIFQYYREEENGRGNFPPRFSGLQFPNYSSELNVNALELDDSALYLCASSRIDRGNTEAFFGQGTRLTVV.

The rearrangement uses TRBV13 and TRBJ2-7, with TRBD2 matching 8 bases. The CDR3 length is 15 residues. Trimming at V came to 0 bases and at J to 2 bases, leaving 3 bases not matched to a gene. CDR1 is PRHDT and CDR2 is FYEKMQ in the germline V gene (reference sequence). DNA of the CDR3: TGTGCCAGCAGCTTAGGAGCGGGAGACCCCTACGAGCAGTACTTC. Its protein is CASSLGAGDPYEQYF.

The gene calls are TRBV2 and TRBJ2-1, with TRBD2 identical over 8 bases. The CDR3 covers 15 residues. CDR1 SNHLY and CDR2 FYNNEI come from the germline V gene. Germline trimming cut 4 bases from V and 7 bases from J; bases unmatched to any gene: 9. CDR3 sequence: CASSGGSGEGNEQFF. In nucleotides, the CDR3 is TGTGCCAGCAGTGGTGGTAGCGGGGAAGGAAATGAGCAGTTCTTC.

To note about this clone: Other DNA variants within this sample encode the same CDR3. The gene calls are TRBV19 and TRBJ2-5; a possible D gene is TRBD2 (6 bases). Looked up from germline, CDR1 is LNHDA and CDR2 is SQIVND (reference sequence). The V end lost 6 bases, the J end lost 5 bases, and 10 bases lay between the germline ends. The CDR3 runs 12 residues. The CDR3 sequence is CASSPRGETQYF. In DNA form, the CDR3 reads TGTGCCAGTAGCCCCCGGGGGGAGACCCAGTACTTC. The full variable domain, in which reference TRBV19 and TRBJ2-5 provide the parts outside the CDR3, is DGGITQSPKYLFRKEGQNVTLSCEQNLNHDAMYWYRQDPGQGLRLIYYSQIVNDFQKGDIAEGYSVSREKKESFPLTVTSAQKNPTAFYLCASSPRGETQYFGPGTRLLVL.